This T cell receptor (beta chain) came from a study of T cell responses to AZD1222 COVID-19 vaccine. Study context: Samples with a second dose at about 4 or about 12 weeks were pooled together.

Study findings and constraints: Donors in the cohort were predominantly white British and more often female, and clonal diversity was possibly underestimated. Seropositive at baseline were only a handful of AZD1222 recipients.

Assay: immunoSEQ multiplex PCR; the TCRdb copy retains only in-frame clones and omits some. The sample shows roughly 50,000 clones, 87% of them seen only once. Per the germline V gene, CDR1 is GTSNPN and CDR2 is SVGIG (reference sequence). With V trimmed by 1 base and J by 0 bases, 3 bases remained unmatched. There are 15 residues in the CDR3. Turning to this clone: Its antigen is currently unknown.

The V and J genes are TRBV30 and TRBJ1-5, with 7 bases that match TRBD1. The specimen comprised peripheral blood, sampled on day 0 of AZD1222 vaccination. This TCR was recovered from an adult in good health. CDR3 protein: CAWSGTGSSNQPQHF. CDR3 nucleotide sequence: TGTGCCTGGAGTGGGACAGGTTCTAGCAATCAGCCCCAGCATTTT.